There are a few counts of the clone carrying this T cell receptor (beta chain). Its antigen is currently unknown. TCRdb redid the calling of the 5' RACE reads with MiXCR, one entry per CDR3 protein. The sample includes under 900,000 distinct CDR3 sequences, 18% seen only once; the top ten take under 15%. The entry originates in a study of identical twins. Broader study findings: Memory repertoires lacked the insertion deficit that abundant cord blood beta clonotypes showed.

Germline V gene data show CDR1 as LGHDT and CDR2 as YNNKEL (reference sequence). This CDR3 spans 13 amino acids. V was shortened by 5 bases and J by 3 bases, with 10 bases between the two germline ends. The sample was also reused in another study, on T cells expressing NK-cell markers. According to that study: The contribution of dominant NKG2C+ clonotypes to CD8+ T cells in six donors was 1.0-7.0%. Several donors showed these clonotypes also leading the CD3+CD56-NKG2C+ fraction.

The chain combines TRBV3-1 with TRBJ1-2, with a possible D match to TRBD1 (5 bases). The sample was PBMCs. This sequence originates from a woman aged 18-29 years in good health. This chain's CDR3 is CASSTRDHYGYTF. The DNA for the CDR3 is TGTGCCAGCAGCACCCGGGACCACTATGGCTACACCTTC. Full variable domain (missing parts from reference TRBV3-1 and TRBJ1-2): DTAVSQTPKYLVTQMGNDKSIKCEQNLGHDTMYWYKQDSKKFLKIMFSYNNKELIINETVPNRFSPKSPDKAHLNLHINSLELGDSAVYFCASSTRDHYGYTFGSGTRLTVV.